The 30 T cell receptor beta chains below come from one sample, sequenced in a study of cytomegalovirus exposure and HLA in healthy donors. Libraries were prepared by immunoSEQ multiplex PCR; TCRdb keeps only in-frame clonotypes and omits some of them. The data show about 140,000 clones, almost 90% seen once. Sequencing used PBMCs. Source of these receptors: a woman aged 18 to 35 in good health and CMV-seropositive.

V usage is TRBV28 and J usage is TRBJ1-2, with D tentatively TRBD1 (5 bases). This CDR3 spans 12 amino acids. V shed 2 bases and J shed 8 bases, with 9 bases lying between them. The germline V gene has CDR1 MDHEN and CDR2 SYDVKM. The CDR3 DNA sequence: TGTGCCAGCAGTTTAGGGGGGAAGGGCTACACCTTC. Translation gives CASSLGGKGYTF.

The chain links TRBV18 to TRBJ2-3; 8 bases align to TRBD2. The CDR3 contains 16 residues. The germline gives CDR1 KGHSH, CDR2 LQKENI. V lost 0 bases and J lost 4; bases outside the gene matches: 6. The DNA of the CDR3 is TGTGCCAGCTCACCACCGTCTAGCGGGTGGGCAGATACGCAGTATTTT. Amino acid sequence: CASSPPSSGWADTQYF.

The V call is TRBV5-4, the J call TRBJ2-3; 8 bases fit TRBD2. With V trimmed by 9 bases and J by 0 bases, 9 bases remained unmatched. From germline, CDR1 is SGHNT and CDR2 YYREEE (reference sequence). This CDR3 has 15 amino acids. CDR3 sequence (DNA): TGTGCCACCCATAGCGGGGCATACAGCACAGATACGCAGTATTTT. Its protein product is CATHSGAYSTDTQYF. Variable domain in full (rest from reference TRBV5-4 and TRBJ2-3): ETGVTQSPTHLIKTRGQQVTLRCSSQSGHNTVSWYQQALGQGPQFIFQYYREEENGRGNFPPRFSGLQFPNYSSELNVNALELDDSALYLCATHSGAYSTDTQYFGPGTRLTVL.

CDR3 DNA: TGTGCCAGCAGATCCTCGCAGGGGGCCTCCTACGAGCAGTACTTC. Amino acid sequence: CASRSSQGASYEQYF. The chain recombines TRBV6-6 with TRBJ2-7; 8 bases line up with TRBD1. After removal of 6 bases from V and 0 bases from J, the junction contained 7 bases not matched to a gene. The CDR3 is 15 amino acids. The germline gives CDR1 MNHNY, CDR2 SVGAGI (reference sequence).

This chain joins TRBV28 and TRBJ1-6, with TRBD1 matching 10 bases. There are 16 residues in the CDR3. Germline V gene data show CDR1 as MDHEN and CDR2 as SYDVKM. Germline trimming cut 2 bases from V and 10 bases from J; bases unmatched to any gene: 8. The CDR3 DNA sequence: TGTGCCAGCAGTTTAAGAACCGGGACAGGGGCATCACCCCTCCACTTT. Amino acids: CASSLRTGTGASPLHF.

The chain couples TRBV27 to TRBJ1-6; 8 bases agree with TRBD1. V dropped 0 bases and J dropped 4; count of bases not matched to a gene: 5. The CDR3 is 17 residues long. CDR1 is MNHEY, CDR2 SMNVEV, per germline (reference sequence). CDR3 sequence reads: CASSLSSRGQYNSPLHF. CDR3 sequence (DNA): TGTGCCAGCAGTTTATCCTCCAGGGGGCAATATAATTCACCCCTCCACTTT.

The chain links TRBV2 to TRBJ2-2; 8 nucleotides align to TRBD2. Trimming removed 8 bases from V and 4 bases from J; junction bases left unmatched: 3. CDR1 SNHLY and CDR2 FYNNEI come from the germline V gene. The CDR3 contains 13 residues. The CDR3 sequence: CASQRETTGELFF. As DNA, the CDR3 is TGTGCCAGCCAGCGGGAGACCACCGGGGAGCTGTTTTTT.

The gene calls are TRBV6-1 and TRBJ1-4; 8 nucleotides align to TRBD1. The ends lost 9 bases at V and 3 bases at J; junction bases unmatched: 6. The CDR3 runs 14 residues. CDR1 and CDR2 from the germline V gene are MNHNS and SASEGT. The CDR3 DNA sequence: TGTGCCAGTAGGCAGGGGGCGGCTAATGAAAAACTGTTTTTT. Protein sequence: CASRQGAANEKLFF.

The CDR3 DNA is TGTGCCATCAAGGTTGCGGGTAACAATGAGCAGTTCTTC. It translates to CAIKVAGNNEQFF. The chain recombines TRBV10-3 with TRBJ2-1; D might be TRBD2 (5 bases). The CDR3 totals 13 residues. Per germline, CDR1 ENHRY and CDR2 SYGVKD. Trimming stripped 7 bases from V and 5 bases from J, with 12 bases between.

The chain's CDR3 is CAWSPLGRAPKTQYF. The CDR3 nucleotides are TGTGCCTGGAGTCCCCTCGGGAGGGCCCCCAAGACCCAGTACTTC. The V and J genes are TRBV30 and TRBJ2-5, with 8 bases lining up with TRBD2. Trimming took 2 bases from V and 6 from J; bases not matched to a gene: 11. CDR3 length: 15 residues. Germline V gives CDR1 GTSNPN, CDR2 SVGIG (reference sequence). The variable domain in full, completed from reference TRBV30 and TRBJ2-5, reads SQTIHQWPATLVQPVGSPLSLECTVEGTSNPNLYWYRQAAGRGLQLLFYSVGIGQISSEVPQNLSASRPQDRQFILSSKKLLLSDSGFYLCAWSPLGRAPKTQYFGPGTRLLVL.

J is TRBJ2-5 and V is TRBV4-3; 8 nucleotides align to TRBD1. In germline, CDR1 is LGHNA, CDR2 YSLEER. The CDR3 extends over 16 amino acids. V dropped 6 bases and J dropped 3; count of bases not matched to a gene: 12. The DNA for the CDR3 is TGCGCCAGCAGTCGTCAGGGGGCAGGTAGTGAAGAGACCCAGTACTTC. This sequence encodes CASSRQGAGSEETQYF.

J is TRBJ2-6 and V is TRBV6-1; weak D call: TRBD2 (6 bases). Germline values: CDR1 MNHNS, CDR2 SASEGT. This CDR3 is 15 amino acids long. V lost 6 bases and J lost 3, with 12 bases in between. The CDR3 nucleotides read TGTGCCAGCAGGGGACTTGCGGGTGGGGCCAACGTCCTGACTTTC. The encoded protein is CASRGLAGGANVLTF.

This chain uses TRBV7-3 with TRBJ1-1; 9 nucleotides match TRBD1. Germline V CDR1 and CDR2: SGHTA, FQGTGA. Losses at the gene ends were 1 base for V and 4 bases for J; bases not matched to a gene: 10. This CDR3 contains 17 residues. The CDR3 is CASSLRPAGQGSTEAFF. CDR3 bases: TGTGCCAGCAGCTTAAGACCAGCGGGACAGGGATCCACTGAAGCTTTCTTT.

The chain links TRBV7-8 to TRBJ1-1; 10 positions match TRBD1. CDR3 size: 14 residues. Germline V gene data show CDR1 as SGHVS and CDR2 as FQNEAQ. V lost 4 bases, J lost 4 bases, and 3 bases stayed unmatched. The CDR3 bases are TGTGCCAGCAGCTGGGACAGGGGTGCCACTGAAGCTTTCTTT. Translation gives CASSWDRGATEAFF.

The chain has TRBV29-1 and TRBJ1-1; no firm D call. Between the trimmed V and J ends, which lost 8 bases and 5 bases, there was a span of 12 bases. This CDR3 region has 11 residues. CDR1 is SQVTM and CDR2 is ANQGSEA in the germline V gene. DNA of the CDR3: TGCAGCTGGAGGGTTGGTACTGAAGCTTTCTTT. Its protein product is CSWRVGTEAFF.

The chain links TRBV28 to TRBJ2-3, with TRBD2 matching 12 bases. The length of the CDR3 is 15 residues. V lost 5 bases, J lost 6 bases, and 6 bases stayed unmatched. Germline V lookup: CDR1 MDHEN, CDR2 SYDVKM. CDR3 sequence (DNA): TGTGCCAGCAGTGAACTAGCGGGGGGCGCTGATACGCAGTATTTT. Protein sequence: CASSELAGGADTQYF. The entire variable domain, with the rest obtained from reference TRBV28 and TRBJ2-3, is as follows: DVKVTQSSRYLVKRTGEKVFLECVQDMDHENMFWYRQDPGLGLRLIYFSYDVKMKEKGDIPEGYSVSREKKERFSLILESASTNQTSMYLCASSELAGGADTQYFGPGTRLTVL.

The CDR3 sequence is CASSSGTVKETQYF. In DNA form, the CDR3 reads TGTGCCAGCAGCTCCGGGACAGTAAAAGAGACCCAGTACTTC. The V call is TRBV27, the J call TRBJ2-5; 7 bases map to TRBD1. The V gene end was trimmed by 6 bases and the J gene end by 3 bases; junction bases not matched to a gene: 7. Germline V gives CDR1 MNHEY, CDR2 SMNVEV (reference sequence). The CDR3 has 14 amino acids.

The V call is TRBV19, the J call TRBJ2-7, with 10 bases that match TRBD2. CDR1 and CDR2 from the germline V gene are LNHDA and SQIVND (reference sequence). V lost 2 bases to trimming and J lost 5 bases; unmatched junction nucleotides: 6. The CDR3 consists of 15 residues. The CDR3 coding sequence is TGTGCCAGTAGTATAACTCTAGCGGGAGTAGACGAGCAGTACTTC. It translates to CASSITLAGVDEQYF.

The genes are TRBV4-1 and TRBJ1-3; 7 positions match TRBD1. The CDR3 covers 14 residues. Germline lookup yields CDR1 MGHRA and CDR2 YSYEKL. Unmatched junction bases numbered 4, after V lost 1 base and J lost 7 bases. CDR3 sequence reads: CASSQGTRGNTIYF. The DNA of the CDR3 is TGCGCCAGCAGCCAAGGGACCAGGGGGAACACCATATATTTT.

The chain employs TRBV9 and TRBJ2-5, with TRBD2 matching 13 bases. The CDR3 consists of 14 residues. The germline V gene has CDR1 SGDLS and CDR2 YYNGEE. Trimming took 4 bases from V and 5 from J; bases not matched to a gene: 2. The CDR3 sequence is CASSPTSGRETQYF. The CDR3 DNA reads TGTGCCAGCAGCCCGACTAGCGGGAGGGAGACCCAGTACTTC.

V usage is TRBV28 and J usage is TRBJ1-1; D is perhaps TRBD1 (6 bases). The germline V gene encodes CDR1 MDHEN and CDR2 SYDVKM. V was shortened by 1 base and J by 1 base, with 7 bases between the two germline ends. CDR3 size: 14 residues. The CDR3 nucleotides are TGTGCCAGCAGTTTATTGGACAGGAACACTGAAGCTTTCTTT. Encoded protein: CASSLLDRNTEAFF. The full variable domain, in which reference TRBV28 and TRBJ1-1 provide the parts outside the CDR3, is DVKVTQSSRYLVKRTGEKVFLECVQDMDHENMFWYRQDPGLGLRLIYFSYDVKMKEKGDIPEGYSVSREKKERFSLILESASTNQTSMYLCASSLLDRNTEAFFGQGTRLTVV.

This chain uses TRBV10-3 with TRBJ2-7, with D maybe TRBD2 (6 bases). Germline V gives CDR1 ENHRY, CDR2 SYGVKD. V lost 2 bases to trimming and J lost 3 bases, with 8 bases between them. The CDR3 extends over 13 amino acids. DNA of the CDR3: TGTGCCATCAGTGAGGGGCGGGACTACGAGCAGTACTTC. Translated: CAISEGRDYEQYF.

The chain employs TRBV5-1 and TRBJ1-2; 10 bases map to TRBD1. Germline CDR1 and CDR2: SGHRS and YFSETQ. The CDR3 covers 15 residues. The trim removed 1 base at V and 2 bases at J, leaving 2 bases unmatched. In DNA, the CDR3 is TGCGCCAGCAGCTTGTCGACAGGGGGCAACTATGGCTACACCTTC. This gives the protein CASSLSTGGNYGYTF.

V gene TRBV6-6 combines with J gene TRBJ1-5, with TRBD1 as a possible D gene (5 bases). Germline V CDR1 and CDR2: MNHNY, SVGAGI (reference sequence). V lost 5 bases, J lost 3 bases, and 17 bases lay in between. This CDR3 spans 16 amino acids. Here the CDR3 reads CASSVRGDGPNQPQHF. CDR3 bases: TGTGCCAGCAGTGTCCGGGGGGACGGGCCCAATCAGCCCCAGCATTTT.

The chain is built from TRBV27 and TRBJ1-5, with TRBD1 matching 7 bases. Germline V gives CDR1 MNHEY, CDR2 SMNVEV (reference sequence). This CDR3 has 14 residues. The V segment lost 0 bases and the J segment 9 bases; nucleotides outside the gene matches: 5. CDR3 residues: CASSLSDRYGPQHF. CDR3 bases: TGTGCCAGCAGTTTATCGGACAGGTATGGGCCCCAGCATTTT.

The CDR3 spells CASSLLGVNSPLHF. In nucleotides, the CDR3 is TGTGCCAGCAGCTTACTCGGGGTTAATTCACCCCTCCACTTT. The rearrangement links TRBV7-2 to TRBJ1-6; D gene unclear. The V end lost 2 bases, the J end lost 6 bases, and 8 bases lay between the germline ends. This CDR3 comprises 14 residues. From germline, CDR1 is SGHTA and CDR2 FQGNSA.

This chain uses TRBV5-1 with TRBJ1-1; D not resolved. The CDR3 totals 14 residues. Germline V gene sequence: CDR1 SGHRS, CDR2 YFSETQ. Trimming removed 3 bases at V and 0 bases at J, with 9 bases between. CDR3 DNA: TGCGCCAGCAGCTGGACGGGAATGAACACTGAAGCTTTCTTT. Encoded protein: CASSWTGMNTEAFF.

This clone has a single count. J is TRBJ1-2 and V is TRBV6-1; 7 bases map to TRBD1. The germline gives CDR1 MNHNS, CDR2 SASEGT. With V trimmed by 2 bases and J by 2 bases, 5 bases remained unmatched. The CDR3 covers 15 residues. The CDR3 region has the DNA TGTGCCAGCAGTGAACAGGACAGGTCCAACTATGGCTACACCTTC. Translation gives CASSEQDRSNYGYTF.

A remark on this clone: The sample contains more than one DNA sequence encoding this CDR3. The chain is built from TRBV5-4 and TRBJ2-3; D may be TRBD2 (6 bases). This CDR3 has 15 amino acids. Trimming took off 0 bases at V and 3 bases at J, with 11 bases between the two ends. Germline CDR1 is SGHNT and CDR2 is YYREEE (reference sequence). The CDR3 spells CASSLAGAGTDTQYF. The CDR3 DNA reads as TGTGCCAGCAGCTTGGCCGGGGCGGGGACAGATACGCAGTATTTT.

The chain has TRBV7-6 and TRBJ2-7; 7 nucleotides agree with TRBD1. J lost 0 bases, V lost 5 bases, and 7 bases had no gene match. Germline V gene sequence: CDR1 SGHVS, CDR2 FNYEAQ. The CDR3 runs 15 residues. The CDR3, as DNA: TGTGCCAGCAGCGCCGGGACAGACTTCTCCTACGAGCAGTACTTC. Translated, it gives CASSAGTDFSYEQYF.